A selection of T cell receptor beta chains follows, all from one sample in a study of control samples from healthy donors and cancer patients. Profiled with immunoSEQ multiplex PCR; TCRdb holds only in-frame clones, not every one. The sample has 65,000 to 95,000 clones; about 89% are singletons. Sequenced sample: blood. All receptors derive from a man in his fifties in good health. CDR3s include the opening cysteine and the closing phenylalanine or tryptophan.

v_gene	j_gene	CDR3aa
TRBV28	TRBJ2-1	CASSRLGLGRGNEQFF
TRBV6-2/TRBV6-3	TRBJ2-5	CASSFSPETQYF
TRBV5-1	TRBJ2-7	CASSLAGVYEQYF
TRBV18	TRBJ2-3	CASSPLLQSTTDTQYF
TRBV2	TRBJ2-3	CATNSGLPDTQYF
TRBV28	TRBJ1-4	CASSSNEKLFF
TRBV9	TRBJ2-1	CASSLTGTNFDEQFF
TRBV5-1	TRBJ2-1	CASSLIPRGVVNEQFF
TRBV4-3	TRBJ2-1	CASSQRRERDEQFF
TRBV30	TRBJ1-5	CAWSEGNSNQPQHF
TRBV27	TRBJ1-1	CASSLGVGGETEAFF
TRBV12-5	TRBJ2-7	CASGDENRAYEQYF
TRBV15	TRBJ2-7	CATSRDWGSYEQYF
TRBV27	TRBJ2-3	CASSLWEGADTQYF
TRBV27	TRBJ2-7	CASSFIRGYEQYF
TRBV9	TRBJ2-2	CASSAWDRGTGELFF
TRBV5-4	TRBJ1-2	CASSLDRTDGYTF